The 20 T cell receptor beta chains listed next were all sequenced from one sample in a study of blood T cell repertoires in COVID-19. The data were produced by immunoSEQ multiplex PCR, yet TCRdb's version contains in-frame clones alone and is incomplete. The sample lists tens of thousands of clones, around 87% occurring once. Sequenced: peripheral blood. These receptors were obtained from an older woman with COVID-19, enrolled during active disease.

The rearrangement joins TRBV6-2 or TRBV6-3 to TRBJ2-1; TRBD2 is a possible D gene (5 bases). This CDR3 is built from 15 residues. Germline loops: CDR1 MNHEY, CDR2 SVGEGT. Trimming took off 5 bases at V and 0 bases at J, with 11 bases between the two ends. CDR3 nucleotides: TGTGCCAGCAGTGTGGAGGACGGCTCCTACAATGAGCAGTTCTTC. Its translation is CASSVEDGSYNEQFF.

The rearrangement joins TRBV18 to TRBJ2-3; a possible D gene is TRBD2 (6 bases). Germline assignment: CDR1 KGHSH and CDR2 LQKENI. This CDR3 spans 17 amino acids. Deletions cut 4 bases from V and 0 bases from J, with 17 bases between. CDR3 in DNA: TGTGCCAGCTCACGACTCGGGGCCGGGACTAGCACAGATACGCAGTATTTT. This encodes CASSRLGAGTSTDTQYF.

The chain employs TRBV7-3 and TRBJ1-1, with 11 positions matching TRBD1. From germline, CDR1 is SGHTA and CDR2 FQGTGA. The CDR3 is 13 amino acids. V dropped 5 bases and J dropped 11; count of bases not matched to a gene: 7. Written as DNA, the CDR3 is TGTGCCAGCAGCCCAGGGACAGGGGGTTGGGCTTTCTTT. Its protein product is CASSPGTGGWAFF. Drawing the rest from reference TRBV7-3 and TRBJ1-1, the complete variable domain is GAGVSQTPSNKVTEKGKYVELRCDPISGHTALYWYRQSLGQGPEFLIYFQGTGAADDSGLPNDRFFAVRPEGSVSTLKIQRTERGDSAVYLCASSPGTGGWAFFGQGTRLTVV.

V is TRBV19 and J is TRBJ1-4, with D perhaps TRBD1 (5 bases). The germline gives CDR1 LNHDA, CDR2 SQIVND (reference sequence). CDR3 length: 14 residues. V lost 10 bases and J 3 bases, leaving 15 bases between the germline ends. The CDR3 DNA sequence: TGTGCCACCTCCCGTGGGGGGGCTAATGAAAAACTGTTTTTT. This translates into CATSRGGANEKLFF.

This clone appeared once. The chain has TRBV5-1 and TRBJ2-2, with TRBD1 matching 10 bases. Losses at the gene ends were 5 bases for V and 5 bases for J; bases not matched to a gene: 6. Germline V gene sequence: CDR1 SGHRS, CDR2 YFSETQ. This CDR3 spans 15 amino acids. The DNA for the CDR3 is TGCGCCAGCAGGGCACCGGGACAGGGGACCGGGGAGCTGTTTTTT. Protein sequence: CASRAPGQGTGELFF. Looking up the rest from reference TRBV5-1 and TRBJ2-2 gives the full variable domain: KAGVTQTPRYLIKTRGQQVTLSCSPISGHRSVSWYQQTPGQGLQFLFEYFSETQRNKGNFPGRFSGRQFSNSRSEMNVSTLELGDSALYLCASRAPGQGTGELFFGEGSRLTVL.

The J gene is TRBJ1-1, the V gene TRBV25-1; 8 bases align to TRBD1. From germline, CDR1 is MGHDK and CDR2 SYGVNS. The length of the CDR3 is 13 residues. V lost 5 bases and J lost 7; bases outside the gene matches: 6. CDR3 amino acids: CASSPPGGLEAFF. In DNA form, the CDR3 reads TGTGCCAGCAGTCCCCCAGGGGGCCTTGAAGCTTTCTTT.

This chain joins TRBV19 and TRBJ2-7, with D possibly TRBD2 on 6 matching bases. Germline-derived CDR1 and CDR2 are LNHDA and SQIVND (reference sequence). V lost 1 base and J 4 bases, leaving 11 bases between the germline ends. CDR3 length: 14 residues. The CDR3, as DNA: TGTGCCAGTAGTATAGTTGCAGGGAGGTACGAGCAGTACTTC. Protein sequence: CASSIVAGRYEQYF.

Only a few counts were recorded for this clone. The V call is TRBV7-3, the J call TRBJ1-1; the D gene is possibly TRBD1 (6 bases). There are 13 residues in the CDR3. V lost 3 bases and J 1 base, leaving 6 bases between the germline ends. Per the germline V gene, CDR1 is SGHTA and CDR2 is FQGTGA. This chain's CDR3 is CASSLTGNTEAFF. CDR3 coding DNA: TGTGCCAGCAGCTTGACAGGGAACACTGAAGCTTTCTTT.

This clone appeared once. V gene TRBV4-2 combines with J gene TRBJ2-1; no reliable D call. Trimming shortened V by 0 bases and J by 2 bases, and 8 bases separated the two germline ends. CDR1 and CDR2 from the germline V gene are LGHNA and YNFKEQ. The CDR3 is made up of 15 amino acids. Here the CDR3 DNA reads TGTGCCAGCAGCCAAGACCTAGGAACCTACAATGAGCAGTTCTTC. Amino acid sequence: CASSQDLGTYNEQFF.

CDR3 nucleotides: TGTGCCAGCAGTGACGGGCGGGGGCACAATGAGCAGTTCTTC. It yields the protein CASSDGRGHNEQFF. This sequence joins TRBV6-4 and TRBJ2-1, with a possible D match to TRBD2 (7 bases). The CDR3 is 14 amino acids. Trimming cost V 2 bases and J 5 bases, with 10 bases left between them. Germline CDR1 and CDR2: MRHNA and SNTAGT.

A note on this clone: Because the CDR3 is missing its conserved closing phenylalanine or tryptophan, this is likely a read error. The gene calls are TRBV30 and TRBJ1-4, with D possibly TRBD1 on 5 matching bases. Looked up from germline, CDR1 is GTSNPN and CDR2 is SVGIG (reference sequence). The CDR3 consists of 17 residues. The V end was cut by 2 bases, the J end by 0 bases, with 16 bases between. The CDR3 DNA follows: TGTGCCTGGAGTACCCGGCAGGGCGGCGCAACTAATGAAAAACTGTTTTGT. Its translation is CAWSTRQGGATNEKLFC.

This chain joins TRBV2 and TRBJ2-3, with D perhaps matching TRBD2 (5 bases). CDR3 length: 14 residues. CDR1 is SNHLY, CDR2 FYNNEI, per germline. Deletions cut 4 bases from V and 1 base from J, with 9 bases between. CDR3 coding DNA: TGTGCCAGCAGTGGCGGGTTGGGCACAGATACGCAGTATTTT. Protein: CASSGGLGTDTQYF.

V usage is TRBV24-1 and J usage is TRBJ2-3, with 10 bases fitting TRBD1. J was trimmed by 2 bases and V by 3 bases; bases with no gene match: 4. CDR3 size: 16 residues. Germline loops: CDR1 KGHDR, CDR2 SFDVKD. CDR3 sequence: CATSDPGTGDTDTQYF. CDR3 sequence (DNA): TGTGCCACCAGTGATCCGGGGACAGGGGACACAGATACGCAGTATTTT.

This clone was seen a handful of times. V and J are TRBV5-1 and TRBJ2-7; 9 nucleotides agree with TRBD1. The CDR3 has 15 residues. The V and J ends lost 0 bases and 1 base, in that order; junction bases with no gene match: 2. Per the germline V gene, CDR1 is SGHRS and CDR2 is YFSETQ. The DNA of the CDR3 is TGCGCCAGCAGCTTGGCCGGGACAGGGTCCTACGAGCAGTACTTC. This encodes CASSLAGTGSYEQYF. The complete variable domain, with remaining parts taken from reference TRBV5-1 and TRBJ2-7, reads KAGVTQTPRYLIKTRGQQVTLSCSPISGHRSVSWYQQTPGQGLQFLFEYFSETQRNKGNFPGRFSGRQFSNSRSEMNVSTLELGDSALYLCASSLAGTGSYEQYFGPGTRLTVT.

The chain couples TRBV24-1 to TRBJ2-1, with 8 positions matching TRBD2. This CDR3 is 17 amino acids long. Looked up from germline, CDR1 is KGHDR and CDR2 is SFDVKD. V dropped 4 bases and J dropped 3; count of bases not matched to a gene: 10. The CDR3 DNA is TGTGCCACCAGTGACCGTAGCGGGAACCAACTCTACAATGAGCAGTTCTTC. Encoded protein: CATSDRSGNQLYNEQFF.

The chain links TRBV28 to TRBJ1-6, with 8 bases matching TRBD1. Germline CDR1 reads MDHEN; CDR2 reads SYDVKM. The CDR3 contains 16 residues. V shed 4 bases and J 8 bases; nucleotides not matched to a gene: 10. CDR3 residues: CASSSSSGGQYSPLHF. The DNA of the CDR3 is TGTGCCAGCAGTTCCTCATCAGGGGGCCAGTATTCACCCCTCCACTTT.

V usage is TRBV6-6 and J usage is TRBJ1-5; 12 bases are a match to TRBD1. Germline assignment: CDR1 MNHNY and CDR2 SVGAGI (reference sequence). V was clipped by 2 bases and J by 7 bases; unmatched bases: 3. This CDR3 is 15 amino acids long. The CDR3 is CASSYGTGGQQPQHF. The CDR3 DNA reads TGTGCCAGCAGTTACGGGACAGGGGGCCAACAGCCCCAGCATTTT.

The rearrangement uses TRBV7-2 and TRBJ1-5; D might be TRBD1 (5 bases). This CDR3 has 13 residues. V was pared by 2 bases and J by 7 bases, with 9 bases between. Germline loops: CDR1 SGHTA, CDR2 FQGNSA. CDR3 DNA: TGTGCCAGCAGCTTACAGGGAAGACAGCCCCAGCATTTT. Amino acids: CASSLQGRQPQHF.

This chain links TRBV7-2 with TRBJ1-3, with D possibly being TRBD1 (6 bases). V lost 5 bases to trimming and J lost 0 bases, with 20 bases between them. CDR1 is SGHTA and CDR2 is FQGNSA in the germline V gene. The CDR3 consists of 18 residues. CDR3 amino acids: CASSRAFTGRFSGNTIYF. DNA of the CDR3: TGTGCCAGCAGCCGGGCATTTACAGGGAGATTCTCTGGAAACACCATATATTTT. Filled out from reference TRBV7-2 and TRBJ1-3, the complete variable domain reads GAGVSQSPSNKVTEKGKDVELRCDPISGHTALYWYRQSLGQGLEFLIYFQGNSAPDKSGLPSDRFSAERTGGSVSTLTIQRTQQEDSAVYLCASSRAFTGRFSGNTIYFGEGSWLTVV.

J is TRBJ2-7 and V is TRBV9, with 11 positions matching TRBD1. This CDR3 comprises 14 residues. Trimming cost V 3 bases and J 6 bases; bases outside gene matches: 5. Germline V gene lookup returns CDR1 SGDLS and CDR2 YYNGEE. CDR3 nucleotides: TGTGCCAGCAGCGCCCTTGGGACAGGGGGCGAGCAGTACTTC. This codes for CASSALGTGGEQYF.